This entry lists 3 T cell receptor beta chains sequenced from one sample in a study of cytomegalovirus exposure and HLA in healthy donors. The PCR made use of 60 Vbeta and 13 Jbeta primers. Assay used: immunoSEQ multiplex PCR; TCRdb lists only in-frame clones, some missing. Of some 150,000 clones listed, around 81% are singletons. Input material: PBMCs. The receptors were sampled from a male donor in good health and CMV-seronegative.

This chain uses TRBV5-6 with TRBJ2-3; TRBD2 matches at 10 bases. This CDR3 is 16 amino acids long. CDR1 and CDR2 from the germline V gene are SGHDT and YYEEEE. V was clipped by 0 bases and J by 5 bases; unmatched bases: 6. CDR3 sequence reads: CASSLESGGARDTQYF. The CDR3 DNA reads TGTGCCAGCAGCTTGGAGAGCGGGGGGGCCCGAGATACGCAGTATTTT.

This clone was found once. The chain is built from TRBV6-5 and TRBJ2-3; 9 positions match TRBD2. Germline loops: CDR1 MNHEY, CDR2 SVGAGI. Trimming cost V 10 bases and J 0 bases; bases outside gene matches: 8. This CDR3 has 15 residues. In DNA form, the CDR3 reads TGTGCCACTAGAGGACTAGCGCCTAGCACAGATACGCAGTATTTT. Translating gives CATRGLAPSTDTQYF.

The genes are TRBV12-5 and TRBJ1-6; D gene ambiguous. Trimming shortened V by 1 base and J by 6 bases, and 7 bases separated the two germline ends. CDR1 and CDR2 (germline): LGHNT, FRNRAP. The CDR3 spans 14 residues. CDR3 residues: CASGLGTANSPLHF. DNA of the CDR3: TGTGCTAGTGGTTTGGGGACTGCTAATTCACCCCTCCACTTT.